This passage covers 3 T cell receptor beta chains from one sample sequenced in a study of blood T cell repertoires in COVID-19. The data were produced by immunoSEQ multiplex PCR, yet TCRdb's version contains in-frame clones alone and is incomplete. The table records 25,000 to 35,000 clones, almost 90% of them present only once. Sequenced material: peripheral blood. The receptors shown here come from a human donor in a cohort sampled during active COVID-19.

The CDR3 loop is CASSVREGTNYEQYF. The CDR3 DNA follows: TGTGCCAGCAGCGTTCGGGAGGGAACCAACTACGAGCAGTACTTC. V is TRBV9 and J is TRBJ2-7; TRBD2 aligns across 8 bases. The trim removed 2 bases at V and 3 bases at J, leaving 7 bases unmatched. Germline V gives CDR1 SGDLS, CDR2 YYNGEE. The CDR3 is 15 amino acids.

The chain couples TRBV11-2 to TRBJ1-1; 7 bases match TRBD1. The CDR3 contains 14 residues. CDR1 and CDR2 (germline): SGHAT, FQNNGV. The J segment lost 1 base and the V segment lost 3 bases, leaving 2 bases of the junction unmatched. The CDR3 nucleotides read TGTGCCAGCAGCTTGTGGACAGGGAACACTGAAGCTTTCTTT. Its protein product is CASSLWTGNTEAFF.

The chain recombines TRBV5-1 with TRBJ2-3; 9 nucleotides agree with TRBD1. Germline CDR1 is SGHRS and CDR2 is YFSETQ. The CDR3 runs to 16 residues. V gave up 0 bases and J gave up 6 bases; unmatched junction bases: 8. This chain's CDR3 is CASSLALGQGSDTQYF. The CDR3 coding sequence is TGCGCCAGCAGCTTGGCCCTGGGACAGGGATCCGATACGCAGTATTTT.